The sequence of this T cell receptor (beta chain) was determined in a study of cytomegalovirus exposure and HLA in healthy donors (dated by TCRdb to the late 2010s). For the wider study: In an earlier analysis of around 540 of the donors, approximately 300 Gb of sequence data and roughly 100 million unique TCR beta sequences from 180 million or so T cells were reported. An early release covering over 500 HLA-typed donors comprised about 290 gigabases of sequencing data and 85 million or so unique TCR sequences. Of the roughly 400 genotyped donors, approximately 81% were placed in the genetic ancestry cluster associated with self-reported Caucasian donors. The aim of the study was to test whether cataloging public T cell receptors could identify signatures of past pathogen exposure. The T cell repertoires of some 700 subjects were profiled by immunosequencing and related to cytomegalovirus serostatus. Along with the approximately 650-subject first cohort, a separate validation cohort of over a hundred different subjects was used. To predict cytomegalovirus infection status, the study combined high-throughput TCR immunosequencing, statistical association of individual TCRs with disease status, and machine learning. To study patterns of TCR occurrence, a later analysis re-analyzed previously published TCR beta repertoires from just over 650 donors and added high-resolution HLA genotyping. Rather than using new phenotypic data, the later analysis identified candidate immune exposures from TCR beta sequences and from how often those sequences occurred across donors. An earlier analysis of some 500 of the donors applied high-throughput TCR beta sequencing to assess whether each TCR beta V gene segment acted as functional or pseudogenic. Donor age, sex, ethnicity and CMV serostatus were collected together with the repertoire data. Genome-wide SNP genotypes for about 65% of the roughly 700 donors were used in a later genetic analysis, which treated that subset as a discovery cohort. All discovery cohort repertoires had been generated using a single sequencing platform. HLA typing covered class I and class II loci at four-digit resolution. Typing coverage differed by locus: A, B, C, DRB1 and DQB1 were typed in about 629-640 donors, DQA1 in about 510, DPA1 in approximately 610, and DPB1 in around 490. Five DR-DQ haplotypes were treated as single units for association and clustering because of strong linkage in the cohort. On average, 235,054 unique TCR beta nucleotide sequences were sequenced per donor among some 430 genotyped donors of the cohort, with roughly 18% of those sequences being non-productive.

Study-wide conclusions, independent of this receptor: In both the original and validation cohorts, the classifier was reported to diagnose cytomegalovirus status with high specificity and sensitivity. The only immune exposure information available for the cohort was CMV serostatus. At a false discovery rate of 0.05, a later analysis linked some 18,000 TCR beta sequences to specific HLA alleles. When HLA alleles, especially DR and DQ, strongly co-occurred, TCR associations were difficult to assign to individual alleles. According to a later analysis, TCR association rates differed among HLA loci, with DRB1 alleles showing the most associated TCRs and HLA-C alleles showing the fewest. In a later genetic analysis, fewer N-insertions in productive TCRs were reported among donors in an Asian-associated ancestry cluster than the roughly 640-donor mean. A later analysis found that HLA-associated TCR beta chains were more clonally expanded and had lower generation probabilities than equally common non-associated chains. Broadly in line with IMGT annotations, most TCR beta V segments showed up in productive rearrangements about 87% or about 30% of the time in an earlier analysis of several hundred of the donors. Three of the identified cytomegalovirus-associated TCR beta chains were confirmed in vitro to be specific for cytomegalovirus antigens. A cluster of highly shared sequence variants was judged likely to represent a technical artifact of the sequencing pipeline. Because HLA typing was unavailable for some donors at each locus, only the typed subset was used in association tests. The presence/absence analyses assumed that sequencing depth was roughly uniform across donors, and that assumption may not be true. The cohort was sequenced for TCR beta chains only, and without alpha or paired-chain data the features that could be detected were limited. Most TCR sequences were seen in very few donors, while some public TCRs were found in many individuals. A further reported finding was that TCR beta sequences accurately predicted the HLA-A and HLA-B alleles for most subjects in the first cohort. Several of the top co-occurrence clusters appeared to be linked to parvovirus B19, influenza, CMV and Epstein-Barr virus, according to a later analysis. Approximately 16 rarely observed V segments, including chromosome 9 orphons, were excluded from the earlier analysis of several hundred of the donors because counts were too low. Linkage disequilibrium might explain the correlated functional status among segregating V segments, but an unknown experimental factor could not be ruled out. According to the authors, the approach could potentially be generalized to other disease states and immunological phenotypes. Some IMGT-functional V segments, including TRBV6-2 and TRBV6-3, could not be distinguished by the 87-base-pair reads and were therefore excluded. According to a later analysis, most CMV-associated TCR beta chains appeared to be HLA-restricted, and the HLA associations seemed to be driven largely by CMV exposure. The study gave a list of over 150 TCR beta chains associated with cytomegalovirus. An association between a missense DCLRE1C variant and V-gene and J-gene trimming of TCR beta chains was found in a later genetic analysis and replicated in an independent cohort.

The cohort consisted of 600 to 700 healthy bone marrow donors. Cohort members were all nominally healthy when sampled, although unrecorded immune exposures were likely present. The donor tested CMV seropositive, placing the donor among the roughly 300 seropositive members of the cohort. Each donor provided a peripheral blood sample, and peripheral blood mononuclear cells were used for TCR beta sequencing. Genomic DNA was extracted from the blood cell samples with the Qiagen DNeasy Blood Extraction Kit. Libraries were built with the immunoSEQ multiplex PCR assay. For the multiplex PCR, a mixture combining 60 forward primers for TCR Vbeta segments and 13 reverse primers for TCR Jbeta segments was used. The CDR3 region of rearranged TCR beta genes was amplified from genomic DNA with a multiplex PCR assay. Amplified TCR beta libraries were sequenced as 87-base-pair reads on the Illumina HiSeq System. The authors processed their data as follows. Across the 600 to 700 repertoires, a later analysis counted 80 million or so unique TCR beta chains, 9 million to 14 million of which were shared by at least two donors. Raw reads were error-corrected and collapsed into unique sequences with a nearest-neighbor algorithm that merged closely related sequences to remove PCR and sequencing errors. V, D and J gene segments were assigned by aligning CDR3 sequences to IMGT reference sequences. For a sequence to be retained, a match of at least six nucleotides was required to both a V gene segment and a J gene segment. Rearrangements were called productive when the CDR3 lacked stop codons and stayed in frame with V and J; all others were non-productive. Following IMGT convention, CDR3 was defined as the stretch from the second conserved V-encoded cysteine up to the conserved J-encoded phenylalanine. The earlier analysis of 450 to 750 of the donors excluded any sequence lacking an unambiguous match to a single V gene segment. In an earlier analysis of a few hundred of the donors, V segments were called functional above 56.7% productive rearrangements and were called segregating when the between-donor standard deviation exceeded 5%. A statistical classification framework was developed to diagnose cytomegalovirus status using the catalog of TCR beta chain sequences. A later analysis assigned V and J genes by comparing TCR nucleotide sequences with IMGT/GENE-DB human TR gene sequences. Using the TCRdist pipeline, a later analysis assigned CDR3 sequences along with most-parsimonious VDJ recombination scenarios. In a later analysis, each TCR beta chain was defined by its CDR3 amino acid sequence together with its V-gene family, and reads lacking a unique V-gene family were excluded. To address suspected cross-contamination and a sequencing artifact, a later analysis removed roughly 580 highly shared, low-generation-probability nucleotide sequences. A later analysis calculated a clonal expansion index for each public chain from normalized within-repertoire ranks of inferred template counts. In a later analysis, generation probabilities were computed using a VDJ recombination model fitted to out-of-frame rearrangements, and the results were checked against IGoR. In a later analysis, TCR-TCR, TCR-HLA and TCR-CMV co-occurrence was scored with hypergeometric tests, and a repertoire-size bias correction was applied to TCR pairs. To estimate false discovery rates, a later analysis permuted the HLA or CMV assignments 20 times. In a later analysis, co-occurring TCRs were grouped using DBSCAN, with TCRdist sequence similarity added in when clustering inside HLA-allele-positive subsets. For co-occurrence clustering, repertoires with fewer than 30,000 or more than 120,000 public chains were excluded, along with 5 or 6 repertoires with anomalous nucleotide sharing. TCRdb provides this immuneACCESS table in a form limited to in-frame rearrangements. Some clones are lacking; in checked studies, under half of them reflect an unresolved V gene, and why the rest are absent is not known. D and trimming were read from the DNA, whereas the V and J calls and clone size are those reported in that table. The sample records around 160,000 clones, about three quarters of which are singletons. Of the sample, approximately 4.4% falls within the top ten clones.

Comment on this clone: Its antigen is currently not known. Base qualities are missing; no much larger clone stands one base away.

The CDR3, from cysteine to phenylalanine, totals 13 residues. Kept here is only the CDR3 DNA, which spans 39 bases and is read in frame from base 1. CDR1 and CDR2, looked up from the germline V gene, are MNHEY and SVGAGI. V is reduced by 2 bases and J by 6 bases, leaving a spacing of 10 bases between them. Recombination joined TRBV6-5 with TRBJ1-1; confidence is insufficient to name the D gene. The sample comprised PBMCs. The source is a man aged 18-30 years in good health and CMV-seropositive. Here the CDR3 is given as CASSYAYGAEAFF. The DNA reads TGTGCCAGCAGTTACGCCTATGGTGCTGAAGCTTTCTTT.